This T cell receptor beta chain was found in a study of T cells in Graves' hyperthyroidism and ophthalmopathy. Study information: At the time of initial diagnosis and before any treatment, peripheral blood was collected.

This clonotype was picked up a small number of times. The antigen is not known. Study findings and constraints: A model of 13 V-J pairs discriminated ophthalmopathy from stable hyperthyroidism. Blood also carried most thyroid clonotypes expanded above 0.001.

Each diagnosis was grounded in clinical symptoms, serum thyroxine and TRAb, thyroid ultrasound, and orbital computed tomography. Researchers took RNA transcripts and amplified the TCR beta CDR3 regions from them. HTBI primers were employed in a first-round RT-PCR of the TCR CDR3. MiXCR was run by TCRdb on the multiplex PCR reads, yielding one entry per CDR3 protein. The sample lists approximately 570,000 distinct CDR3 sequences; roughly 21% were seen once. This TCR came from a man aged 40-55 years with Graves' ophthalmopathy. The sample was blood.

The CDR3 sequence: CASSLKGGTGNTIYF. CDR3 bases: TGTGCCAGCAGTTTAAAGGGTGGAACAGGAAACACCATATATTTT. The rearrangement uses TRBV28 and TRBJ1-3, with D hard to call. This CDR3 is 15 amino acids long. V shed 2 bases and J shed 4 bases, with 12 bases lying between them. Germline CDR1 and CDR2: MDHEN and SYDVKM.